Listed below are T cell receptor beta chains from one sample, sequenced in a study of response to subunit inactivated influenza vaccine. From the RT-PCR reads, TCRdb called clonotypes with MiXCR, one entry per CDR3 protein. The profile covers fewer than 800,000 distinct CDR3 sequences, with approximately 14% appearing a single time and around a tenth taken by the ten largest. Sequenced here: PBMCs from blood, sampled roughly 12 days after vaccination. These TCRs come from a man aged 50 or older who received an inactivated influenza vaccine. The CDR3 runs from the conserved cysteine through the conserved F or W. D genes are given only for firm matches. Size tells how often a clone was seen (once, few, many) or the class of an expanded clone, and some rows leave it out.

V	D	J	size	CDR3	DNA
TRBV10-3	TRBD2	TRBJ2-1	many	CAIKIASGPNEQFF	TGTGCCATCAAAATAGCTAGCGGGCCCAATGAGCAGTTCTTC
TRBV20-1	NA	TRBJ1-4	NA	CSARPGGDEKLFF	TGCAGTGCTAGGCCCGGGGGTGATGAAAAACTGTTTTTT
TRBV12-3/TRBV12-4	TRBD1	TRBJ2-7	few	CASSRQTGSYEQYF	TGTGCCAGCAGTCGACAGACAGGGAGCTACGAGCAGTACTTC
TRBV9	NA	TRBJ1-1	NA	CASSPIAGEAFF	TGTGCCAGCAGCCCAATCGCAGGTGAAGCTTTCTTT
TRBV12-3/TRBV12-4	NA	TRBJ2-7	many	CASSTTTSPHEQYF	TGTGCCAGCAGTACCACGACTAGTCCCCACGAGCAGTACTTC
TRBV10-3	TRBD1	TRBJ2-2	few	CAISVGTGSTGELFF	TGTGCCATCAGTGTGGGGACAGGGTCAACCGGGGAGCTGTTTTTT
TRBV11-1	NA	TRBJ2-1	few	CASSSTYLTDQLYNEQFF	TGTGCCAGCAGCTCAACCTACCTGACAGACCAGTTATACAATGAGCAGTTCTTC
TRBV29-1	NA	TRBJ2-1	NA	CSVDIARGNEQFF	TGCAGCGTTGACATAGCCCGGGGGAATGAGCAGTTCTTC
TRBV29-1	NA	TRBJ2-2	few	CSASSGMGSAGELFF	TGCAGCGCCTCCTCAGGGATGGGGAGCGCCGGGGAGCTGTTTTTT
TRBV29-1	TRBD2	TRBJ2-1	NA	CSSRQGTSVDEQFF	TGCAGCTCCCGCCAGGGGACTAGCGTCGATGAGCAGTTCTTC
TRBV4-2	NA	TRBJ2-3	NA	CASSIGLAFTDTQYF	TGTGCCAGCAGCATTGGGCTAGCGTTCACAGATACGCAGTATTTT
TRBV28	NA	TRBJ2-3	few	CASSTSPTDTQYF	TGTGCCAGCAGCACCAGCCCCACAGATACGCAGTATTTT